The sequence of this T cell receptor beta chain was determined in a study of regulatory T cells in long-lasting Graves disease. The TCR library was made from RNA extracted from PBMCs. Via MiXCR, TCRdb re-called the reads, giving one row per CDR3 protein. The sample includes some 1,000 distinct CDR3 sequences, 75% to 90% of them seen just once. The starting material was peripheral blood mononuclear cells (PBMCs), obtained with antithyroid drug treatment, in newly diagnosed or persistent Graves disease (not recorded which). This TCR was recovered from a woman under 40 with Graves disease.

This CDR3 is CASSLMQGQETQYF. DNA for the CDR3: TGTGCCAGCAGCTTAATGCAGGGTCAAGAGACCCAGTACTTC. V gene TRBV7-2 combines with J gene TRBJ2-5; a possible D gene is TRBD1 (5 bases). This CDR3 has 14 amino acids. Trimming cost V 2 bases and J 2 bases, with 9 bases left between them. CDR1 and CDR2 from the germline V gene are SGHTA and FQGNSA.